The T cell receptor (beta chain) under discussion was sequenced for a study of blood T cell repertoires in COVID-19. Study details: Sources were T cells, B-cell-depleted T cells, or PBMCs; the material itself was cDNA or gDNA.

Clones were sequenced by immunoSEQ multiplex PCR, and TCRdb holds only the in-frame ones, with some missing. Of approximately 300,000 clones listed, around nine tenths are singletons. Germline V CDR1 and CDR2: SQVTM, ANQGSEA. The V and J ends lost 1 base and 2 bases respectively, with 9 bases between them. The CDR3 covers 13 residues. The chain couples TRBV29-1 to TRBJ2-7, with D hard to call. Sequencing was performed on peripheral blood. The origin of this receptor is a man younger than 40 with acute or convalescent COVID-19. CDR3 amino acids: CSVEGPLTYEQYF. The CDR3 coding sequence is TGCAGCGTTGAAGGTCCTCTTACCTACGAGCAGTACTTC.